The sequence of this TCR beta chain was determined in a study of blood T cell repertoires in COVID-19. At the level of the study: The study drew acute and convalescent COVID-19 samples from the United States, Italy and Spain. T cells, B-cell-depleted T cells, or PBMCs provided the cDNA or gDNA that served as material.

V lost 4 bases, J lost 2 bases, and 12 bases lay in between. The CDR3 has 14 residues. Germline V lookup: CDR1 SGHAT, CDR2 FQNNGV. As originally analysed: Quantification of nucleated cells was approximated via reference gene primer amplification. Produced via immunoSEQ multiplex PCR; TCRdb's table is partial and in-frame only. From that table come the V and J calls and clone size; the DNA was used to work out D and trimming. The sample lists over 15,000 clones, 80% to 90% seen once, with about 9.4% in the top ten. The clonotype was recovered from a man older than 75 with acute or convalescent COVID-19. The source material was peripheral blood. This chain links TRBV11-2 with TRBJ2-7, with a tentative D call TRBD2 (6 bases). CDR3 nucleotides: TGTGCCAGCAGCTGGACTAATAAACCCTACGAGCAGTACTTC. Translating it yields CASSWTNKPYEQYF.